This note documents a single T cell receptor (beta chain) sequence. What it binds is unknown. The method was immunoSEQ multiplex PCR; TCRdb's version includes in-frame clones alone and lacks a portion of them. The sample shows 57,000 or so clones, around four fifths of them seen only once. These data belong to a study of vaccination effects on CD4 cells after COVID-19. Study observations and caveats: Just 1 of 255 vaccine-induced clones in healthy recipients was cross-reactive.

Trimming shortened V by 2 bases and J by 4 bases, and 4 bases separated the two germline ends. This CDR3 is 12 amino acids long. Germline CDR1 SGHTA, CDR2 FQGNSA. Prior to sequencing, the ViraFEST assay stimulated PBMC with viral peptide pools, which expanded the antigen-specific CD4+ T cells. Isolation of CD4+ T cells took place after about 10 days of culture. Participants were given two doses of BNT162b2 or mRNA-1273 vaccine. This chain uses TRBV7-2 with TRBJ2-3, with D hard to call. The sequenced sample was CD4+ T cells from PBMCs cultured with HCoV-229E spike peptides, obtained after COVID-19 vaccination. The receptor was derived from a human donor who received a COVID-19 vaccine. As DNA, the CDR3 is TGTGCCAGCAGCTTACAGGCAGATACGCAGTATTTT. Protein product: CASSLQADTQYF.